The 9 T cell receptor beta chains below were found in one sample sequenced in a study of cytomegalovirus exposure and HLA in healthy donors. In the PCR, 60 Vbeta and 13 Jbeta primers were used. Assay: immunoSEQ multiplex PCR; the TCRdb copy retains only in-frame clones and omits some. The sample shows fewer than 95,000 clones, around 72% of them seen only once. Sequencing used PBMCs. The origin of the receptors is a woman aged 40 to 50 in good health and CMV-seropositive.

The chain carries TRBV6-1 and TRBJ1-3, with TRBD1 identical over 9 bases. V trimming: 6 bases; J trimming: 0 bases; junction bases outside the gene matches: 3. The CDR3 extends over 15 amino acids. CDR1 MNHNS and CDR2 SASEGT come from the germline V gene. CDR3 protein: CASSDRGFSGNTIYF. The CDR3 bases are TGTGCCAGCAGCGACAGGGGGTTCTCTGGAAACACCATATATTTT.

The DNA for the CDR3 is TGTGCCAGCAGTCCTCGTCGGAGCAACACTGAAGCTTTCTTT. It encodes CASSPRRSNTEAFF. V gene TRBV27 combines with J gene TRBJ1-1, with D hard to call. The CDR3 runs 14 residues. Germline assignment: CDR1 MNHEY and CDR2 SMNVEV (reference sequence). V was trimmed by 5 bases and J by 2 bases, leaving 12 bases between them.

This clone was seen only a few times. The V call is TRBV5-5, the J call TRBJ1-1; tentatively, D is TRBD1 (5 bases). Germline V gene data show CDR1 as SGHKS and CDR2 as YYEKEE (reference sequence). CDR3 size: 17 residues. Trimming pared 4 bases from V and 3 bases from J, leaving 22 bases between. CDR3 sequence: CASSDRVSQGRDTEAFF. The CDR3 DNA reads as TGTGCCAGCAGCGATAGAGTGTCCCAGGGTAGGGACACTGAAGCTTTCTTT.

J is TRBJ1-1 and V is TRBV6-1; D is perhaps TRBD1 (6 bases). This CDR3 is 12 amino acids long. Trimming took off 3 bases at V and 11 bases at J, with 13 bases between the two ends. From germline, CDR1 is MNHNS and CDR2 SASEGT. This CDR3 is CASSERAGVAFF. As DNA, the CDR3 is TGTGCCAGCAGTGAGCGCGCAGGGGTGGCTTTCTTT.

The V call is TRBV5-1, the J call TRBJ2-3, with 7 bases that match TRBD2. Germline CDR1 reads SGHRS; CDR2 reads YFSETQ. Trimming took 5 bases from V and 7 from J; bases not matched to a gene: 13. The CDR3 sequence is 15 residues long. The CDR3 DNA reads as TGCGCCAGCAGGTGGAGCGGGACCAGGTCATATACGCAGTATTTT. Translating gives CASRWSGTRSYTQYF.

This clone was picked up one time. V usage is TRBV7-2 and J usage is TRBJ2-1; 9 nucleotides agree with TRBD2. CDR1 is SGHTA and CDR2 is FQGNSA in the germline V gene. The junction had 11 bases not matched to a gene; V was cut back by 5 bases and J by 6 bases. CDR3 length equals 16 residues. CDR3 in amino acids: CASSLTGTSFSNEQFF. The CDR3 DNA is TGTGCCAGCAGCCTTACCGGGACTAGCTTTTCCAATGAGCAGTTCTTC. Combining the CDR3 with reference TRBV7-2 and TRBJ2-1 gives the whole variable domain GAGVSQSPSNKVTEKGKDVELRCDPISGHTALYWYRQSLGQGLEFLIYFQGNSAPDKSGLPSDRFSAERTGGSVSTLTIQRTQQEDSAVYLCASSLTGTSFSNEQFFGPGTRLTVL.

The V and J genes are TRBV7-8 and TRBJ1-1; 12 bases are a match to TRBD1. The CDR3 covers 18 residues. Germline lookup yields CDR1 SGHVS and CDR2 FQNEAQ. V lost 6 bases, J lost 6 bases, and 17 bases stayed unmatched. Here the CDR3 DNA reads TGTGCCAGCAGGAAAAGGGGGACAGGGGGCGCAAATGAAGCTGAAGCTTTCTTT. It yields the protein CASRKRGTGGANEAEAFF.

The V gene is TRBV7-2, the J gene TRBJ1-2, with D maybe TRBD1 (5 bases). Germline lookup yields CDR1 SGHTA and CDR2 FQGNSA. Trimming removed 1 base at V and 4 bases at J, with 7 bases between. The CDR3 is 13 residues long. The CDR3 here is CASSLGRAYGYTF. The CDR3 DNA reads TGTGCCAGCAGCTTAGGCAGGGCCTATGGCTACACCTTC.

The CDR3 region is CSVTRTDYTEAFF. The CDR3 region has the DNA TGCAGCGTTACCCGGACAGACTACACTGAAGCTTTCTTT. V is TRBV29-1 and J is TRBJ1-1, with D possibly matching TRBD1 (6 bases). The CDR3 sequence is 13 residues long. CDR1 is SQVTM, CDR2 ANQGSEA, per germline. Trimming shortened V by 5 bases and J by 3 bases, and 13 bases separated the two germline ends.